This TCR beta chain emerged from a study of T cell changes during pregnancy in multiple sclerosis. V lost 8 bases and J lost 7, with 18 bases in between. The germline gives CDR1 LNHDA, CDR2 SQIVND (reference sequence). This CDR3 region has 14 residues. Produced via immunoSEQ multiplex PCR; TCRdb's table is partial and in-frame only. The data contain about 45,000 clones, around 96% of them singletons. This sample comprised peripheral blood, obtained in the second trimester of pregnancy. The chain has TRBV19 and TRBJ1-5; TRBD1 might be the D (5 bases). This receptor was taken from a female donor with multiple sclerosis, enrolled in a pregnancy study. The CDR3 region is CASSYDGGKQPQHF. Here the CDR3 DNA reads TGTGCCAGTTCCTACGACGGGGGGAAACAGCCCCAGCATTTT.